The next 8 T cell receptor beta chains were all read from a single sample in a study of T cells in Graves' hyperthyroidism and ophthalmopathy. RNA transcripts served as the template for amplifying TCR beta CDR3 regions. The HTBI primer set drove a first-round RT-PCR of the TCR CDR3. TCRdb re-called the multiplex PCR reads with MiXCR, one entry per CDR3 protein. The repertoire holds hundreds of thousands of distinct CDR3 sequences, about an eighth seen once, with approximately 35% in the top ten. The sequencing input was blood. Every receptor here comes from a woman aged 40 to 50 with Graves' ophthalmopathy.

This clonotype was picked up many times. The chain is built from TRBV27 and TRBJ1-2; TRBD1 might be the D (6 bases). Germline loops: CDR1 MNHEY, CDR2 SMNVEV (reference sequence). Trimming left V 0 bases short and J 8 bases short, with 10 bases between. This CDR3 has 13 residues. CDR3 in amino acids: CASSLSRGVGYTF. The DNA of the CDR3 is TGTGCCAGCAGTTTATCGAGGGGGGTCGGCTACACCTTC.

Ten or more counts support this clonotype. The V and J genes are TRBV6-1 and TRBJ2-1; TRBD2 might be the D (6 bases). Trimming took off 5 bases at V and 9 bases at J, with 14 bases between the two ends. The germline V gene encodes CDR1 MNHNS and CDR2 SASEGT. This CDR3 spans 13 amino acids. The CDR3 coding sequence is TGTGCCAGCAGTTTGGGCTCGCGGGGTGAGCAGTTCTTC. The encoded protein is CASSLGSRGEQFF.

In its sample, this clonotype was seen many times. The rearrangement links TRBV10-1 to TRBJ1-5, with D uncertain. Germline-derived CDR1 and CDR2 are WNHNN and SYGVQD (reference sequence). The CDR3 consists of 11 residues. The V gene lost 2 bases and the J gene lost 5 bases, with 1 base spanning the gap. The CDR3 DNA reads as TGCGCCAGCAGTGAGCATCAGCCCCAGCATTTT. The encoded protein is CASSEHQPQHF.

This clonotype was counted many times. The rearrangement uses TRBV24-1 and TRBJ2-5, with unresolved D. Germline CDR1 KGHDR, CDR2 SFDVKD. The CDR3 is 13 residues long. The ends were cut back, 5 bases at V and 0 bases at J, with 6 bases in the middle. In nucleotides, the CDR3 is TGTGCCACCAGTGGCAGGAACCAAGAGACCCAGTACTTC. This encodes CATSGRNQETQYF.

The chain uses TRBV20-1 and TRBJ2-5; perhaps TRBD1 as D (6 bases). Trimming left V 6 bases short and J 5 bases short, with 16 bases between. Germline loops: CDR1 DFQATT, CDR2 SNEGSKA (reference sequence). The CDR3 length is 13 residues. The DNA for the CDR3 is TGCAGTGCGCACCTTACAGGGTTGGAGACCCAGTACTTC. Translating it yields CSAHLTGLETQYF.

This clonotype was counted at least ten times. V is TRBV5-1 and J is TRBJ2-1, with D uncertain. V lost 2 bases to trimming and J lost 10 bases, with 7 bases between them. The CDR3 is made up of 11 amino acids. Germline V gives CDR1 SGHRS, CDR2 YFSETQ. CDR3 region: CASSFGREQFF. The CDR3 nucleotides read TGCGCCAGCAGCTTCGGTAGAGAGCAGTTCTTC.

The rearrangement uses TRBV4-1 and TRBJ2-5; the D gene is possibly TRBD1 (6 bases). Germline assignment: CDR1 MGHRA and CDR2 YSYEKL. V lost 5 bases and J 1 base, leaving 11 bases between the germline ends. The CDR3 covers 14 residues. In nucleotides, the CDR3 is TGCGCCAGCAGCGAGAGACAGGCCCAAGAGACCCAGTACTTC. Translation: CASSERQAQETQYF.

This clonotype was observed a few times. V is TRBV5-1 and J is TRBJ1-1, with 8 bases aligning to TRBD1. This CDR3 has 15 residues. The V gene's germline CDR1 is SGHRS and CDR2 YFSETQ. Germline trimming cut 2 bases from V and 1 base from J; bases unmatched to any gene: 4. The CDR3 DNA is TGCGCCAGCAGCTTCCAAGGACAGGGGAACACTGAAGCTTTCTTT. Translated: CASSFQGQGNTEAFF.